This is a list of T cell receptor beta chains from one sample in a study of beta chain features in type 1 diabetes. This table comes from immunoSEQ multiplex PCR, and its TCRdb copy is limited to in-frame clones, with some not included. Of 400,000 or so clones listed, around an eighth are singletons. Sequencing was performed on naive CD4+ T cells from blood. The source of these receptors is a young woman with type 1 diabetes. Both conserved end residues are trimmed from each CDR3. The D gene is left open where the match is weak.

cdr3_aa j_call d_call v_call
ASSRDRDYEQY TRBJ2-7 TRBD1 TRBV19
ASSQTGLKF TRBJ2-1 . TRBV11-2
ASSQDSNSYNEQF TRBJ2-1 . TRBV4-3
ASSYQISSSETQY TRBJ2-5 . TRBV6-5
ASSLFTSDEQF TRBJ2-1 . TRBV7-3
ASSPDRKSPETQY TRBJ2-5 . TRBV19
AISAQGDLSDGYT TRBJ1-2 TRBD1 TRBV10-3
ASSLDRWGDQPQH TRBJ1-5 . TRBV11-2
ASSLGLVYEQF TRBJ2-1 TRBD2 TRBV7-2
ASGRTGEETQY TRBJ2-5 . TRBV12-5
ASSFYGSSYNEQF TRBJ2-1 . TRBV7-2
ASSPKGGWGYT TRBJ1-2 TRBD1 TRBV5-4
SVGRDPGELF TRBJ2-2 . TRBV29-1
ASSLFRETQY TRBJ2-5 . TRBV5-5
ASSEGGSKTQY TRBJ2-5 . TRBV2
ASSVGWTSAQYEQY TRBJ2-7 TRBD2 TRBV9
ASSFQGGGARETQY TRBJ2-5 TRBD2 TRBV7-2
ASSPRRPRGTQY TRBJ2-5 . TRBV18
ASSPIETVEAF TRBJ1-1 . TRBV18
ASSLQGWNEKLF TRBJ1-4 . TRBV11-2
ASGTVDQPQH TRBJ1-5 TRBD1 TRBV2
ASTGQGALNTGELF TRBJ2-2 TRBD1 TRBV2
ASSLVEGADTQY TRBJ2-3 . TRBV7-2
ASSSGTPSEQY TRBJ2-7 . TRBV28
ASPLPGKDTEAF TRBJ1-1 . TRBV7-9
ASSFVERGYT TRBJ1-2 . TRBV7-8
ASSGGQGHYEQY TRBJ2-7 TRBD1 TRBV9
ASTVRVGGTEAF TRBJ1-1 . TRBV11-2